What follows is one TCR beta chain and its context. What it recognizes is unknown. The libraries were made with immunoSEQ version 4 in survey mode. Some clones are missing from TCRdb's copy, which holds only in-frame ones; the method was immunoSEQ multiplex PCR. The repertoire includes roughly 34,000 clones, 82% of them detected once, and about 0.86% sits in the top ten. These data come from a study of persistence of HIV-infected CD4 T cells. The study, taken as a whole, reports: Antigen-responding cells were enriched for degenerate expanded CDR3beta sequences.

Cells were stimulated with CMV-infected fibroblast lysates at 8.5 to 10 ug/mL. Memory cells lacking CD40L and CD69 with high CD45RO were sorted. Donors were HIV-1-infected adults who began suppressive ART during chronic infection. The origin of this receptor is an adult man with HIV who was CMV-seropositive. The sample in question was CD4+ T cells sorted from PBMCs after approximately 20-hour stimulation, obtained from a patient who received antiretroviral therapy.

The CDR3 DNA reads as TGTGCCAGCAGCCCCGGACAGGGAGCTAATGAAAAACTGTTTTTT. Protein sequence: CASSPGQGANEKLFF. The chain carries TRBV7-9 and TRBJ1-4; 8 nucleotides match TRBD1. This CDR3 contains 15 residues. V shed 5 bases, J shed 3 bases, and the junction held 5 bases outside the gene matches. Germline V gives CDR1 SEHNR, CDR2 FQNEAQ (reference sequence).